Listed here are 29 T cell receptor beta chains from one sample, sequenced in a study of T-cell reconstitution after alpha-beta-depleted transplantation in children. As it was prepared, the TCRbeta library received unique molecular identifiers. TCRdb itself ran the PCR reads through MiXCR, one entry per CDR3 protein. The table has roughly 500,000 distinct CDR3 sequences, 10% seen once; the top ten hold approximately 2%. The material sequenced was PBMCs, taken before TCRalphabeta/CD19-depleted stem cell transplant. The origin of the receptors is a child aged 2 to 15 with inherited bone marrow failure, due to receive a stem cell transplant.

This clonotype was seen only a few times. J is TRBJ2-3 and V is TRBV28, with 8 bases identical to TRBD2. This CDR3 region has 16 residues. The germline CDR1 and CDR2 sequences are MDHEN and SYDVKM. V was clipped by 4 bases and J by 0 bases; unmatched bases: 6. The CDR3 loop is CASSSGGGPSTDTQYF. CDR3 bases: TGTGCCAGCAGTTCGGGGGGGGGGCCTAGCACAGATACGCAGTATTTT.

This clonotype was counted only a few times. The chain carries TRBV5-1 and TRBJ2-1; TRBD2 might be the D (6 bases). Deletions cut 0 bases from V and 4 bases from J, with 14 bases between. Germline CDR1 reads SGHRS; CDR2 reads YFSETQ. CDR3 length: 16 amino acids. The CDR3 protein is CASSLGGSSAYNEQFF. The CDR3 DNA is TGCGCCAGCAGCTTGGGGGGCTCTAGCGCGTACAATGAGCAGTTCTTC.

This clonotype was picked up many times. This chain connects TRBV27 to TRBJ2-1, with 9 bases fitting TRBD2. Germline V gives CDR1 MNHEY, CDR2 SMNVEV (reference sequence). This CDR3 is built from 17 residues. Trimming cost V 3 bases and J 0 bases; bases outside gene matches: 6. CDR3 region: CASSLFAGGSSYNEQFF. The DNA of the CDR3 is TGTGCCAGCAGTTTGTTCGCGGGAGGGAGCTCCTACAATGAGCAGTTCTTC.

V is TRBV20-1 and J is TRBJ2-3; D is unresolved. CDR3 length equals 12 residues. Trimming removed 6 bases from V and 4 bases from J, with 11 bases in between. Per germline, CDR1 DFQATT and CDR2 SNEGSKA (reference sequence). CDR3 DNA sequence: TGCAGTGCCACGACCGGCCCAGATACGCAGTATTTT. This encodes CSATTGPDTQYF.

On this clonotype itself: Being one base from a much bigger clone, this may be a read error. The chain employs TRBV27 and TRBJ2-7; TRBD2 agrees at 9 bases. The CDR3 has 15 amino acids. CDR1 and CDR2 (germline): MNHEY, SMNVEV (reference sequence). The CDR3 bases are TGTGCCAGCAGTCGTACCCTAGCGGGGTTCTACGAGCATTACTTC. Protein: CASSRTLAGFYEHYF.

In this sample, this clonotype turned up many times. This sequence joins TRBV7-9 and TRBJ1-2, with D possibly being TRBD1 (6 bases). CDR1 and CDR2 from the germline V gene are SEHNR and FQNEAQ (reference sequence). The V gene lost 4 bases and the J gene lost 2 bases, with 11 bases spanning the gap. The CDR3 has 14 residues. CDR3: CASSSTGTNYGYTF. As DNA, the CDR3 is TGTGCCAGCAGCTCGACAGGTACGAACTATGGCTACACCTTC.

Ten or more counts support this clonotype. The CDR3 nucleotides read TGTGCCAGCAGCCCTAGGTTCCACGAGCAGTACTTC. This encodes CASSPRFHEQYF. This chain uses TRBV7-2 with TRBJ2-7; D not resolved. This CDR3 is 12 amino acids long. V was clipped by 5 bases and J by 5 bases, with 10 bases between them. CDR1 and CDR2 (germline): SGHTA, FQGNSA.

This rearrangement joins TRBV4-3 to TRBJ1-2; D is uncertain. CDR1 is LGHNA, CDR2 YSLEER, per germline. V was pared by 0 bases and J by 5 bases, with 10 bases between. CDR3 length equals 14 residues. CDR3 in DNA: TGCGCCAGCAGCCAAGAGGGTCCGGGGTATGGCTACACCTTC. Amino acid sequence: CASSQEGPGYGYTF.

In its sample, this clonotype was seen many times. The gene calls are TRBV11-1 and TRBJ2-3; D possibly corresponds to TRBD1 (7 bases). V dropped 3 bases and J dropped 2 bases, with 21 bases sitting between them. CDR3 length: 18 residues. Germline-derived CDR1 and CDR2 are SGHAT and FQDESV (reference sequence). CDR3 amino acids: CASSFSGYRGEDTDTQYF. The CDR3, as DNA: TGTGCCAGCAGCTTTAGCGGATACAGGGGAGAAGACACAGATACGCAGTATTTT.

This clonotype was observed at least ten times. The chain has TRBV12-3 or TRBV12-4 and TRBJ2-1, with D tentatively TRBD2 (5 bases). Trimming removed 6 bases at V and 0 bases at J, with 15 bases between. CDR3 length: 16 amino acids. CDR3 protein: CASRPSRRFSYNEQFF. The CDR3, as DNA: TGTGCCAGCAGGCCTAGCCGCCGTTTCTCCTACAATGAGCAGTTCTTC.

This clonotype came up a few times. V and J are TRBV20-1 and TRBJ2-1; D is perhaps TRBD2 (5 bases). Trimming cost V 6 bases and J 6 bases, with 18 bases left between them. CDR3 size: 14 residues. Looked up from germline, CDR1 is DFQATT and CDR2 is SNEGSKA (reference sequence). This CDR3 is CSARASLNLNEQFF. In DNA form, the CDR3 reads TGCAGTGCAAGGGCTAGCCTCAACCTCAATGAGCAGTTCTTC.

This clonotype came up many times. The chain couples TRBV21-1 to TRBJ2-7; the table names TRBD1, a call not compared with the DNA. TRBV21-1 is designated a pseudogene. The CDR3 is made up of 17 amino acids. The CDR3 protein is CASSIRDREIPSNEQYF. CDR3 DNA: TGTGCCAGCAGCATCCGGGACAGGGAAATTCCCTCCAACGAGCAGTACTTC.

Of note for this clonotype: A much more abundant neighbour one base away suggests this may be a read error. V and J are TRBV5-1 and TRBJ2-1; D uncertain. Germline CDR1 and CDR2: SGHRS and YFSETQ. The ends were cut back, 2 bases at V and 8 bases at J, with 17 bases in the middle. This CDR3 region has 15 residues. The CDR3 DNA is TGCGCCAGCAGCTTAGGGTTCACAGTTCCGGATGAGCAGTTCTTC. Translating gives CASSLGFTVPDEQFF.

There are many counts of this clonotype. The V call is TRBV12-3 or TRBV12-4, the J call TRBJ2-1; 9 bases are a match to TRBD2. The trim removed 3 bases at V and 6 bases at J, leaving 12 bases unmatched. The CDR3 runs to 17 residues. The CDR3 DNA sequence: TGTGCCAGCAGTTTGGGTGTAGCGGGAGTGGGTCGCAATGAGCAGTTCTTC. This encodes CASSLGVAGVGRNEQFF.

This clonotype has ten or more counts. The chain carries TRBV20-1 and TRBJ2-7, with D possibly TRBD2 on 6 matching bases. Trimming pared 1 base from V and 8 bases from J, leaving 18 bases between. The CDR3 runs 14 residues. Germline CDR1 DFQATT, CDR2 SNEGSKA (reference sequence). The chain's CDR3 is CSARVGSTEDKQYF. CDR3 nucleotides: TGCAGTGCTAGAGTCGGGAGTACCGAGGACAAGCAGTACTTC.

In its sample, this clonotype was seen many times. The chain carries TRBV30 and TRBJ2-7, with a weak D call TRBD2 (6 bases). Germline V gene lookup returns CDR1 GTSNPN and CDR2 SVGIG (reference sequence). V was cut by 8 bases and J by 3 bases, with 17 bases left in between. This CDR3 has 13 amino acids. The CDR3 region has the DNA TGTGCCAGCGGGTTGGAGCGGATCTACGAGCAGTACTTC. Translated: CASGLERIYEQYF. The complete variable domain, with remaining parts taken from reference TRBV30 and TRBJ2-7, reads SQTIHQWPATLVQPVGSPLSLECTVEGTSNPNLYWYRQAAGRGLQLLFYSVGIGQISSEVPQNLSASRPQDRQFILSSKKLLLSDSGFYLCASGLERIYEQYFGPGTRLTVT.

This clonotype came up many times. The chain employs TRBV7-2 and TRBJ2-1; D might be TRBD1 or TRBD2, each matching 5 bases. CDR3 length: 15 amino acids. The germline V gene encodes CDR1 SGHTA and CDR2 FQGNSA. Trimming cost V 1 base and J 4 bases, with 11 bases left between them. The CDR3 bases are TGTGCCAGCAGCTTAGACGGGGCTGTGTACAATGAGCAGTTCTTC. Protein: CASSLDGAVYNEQFF.

This clonotype has a count of ten or more. J is TRBJ2-1 and V is TRBV10-1; TRBD2 is a possible D gene (5 bases). Trimming left V 5 bases short and J 8 bases short, with 13 bases between. From germline, CDR1 is WNHNN and CDR2 SYGVQD (reference sequence). This CDR3 region has 13 residues. CDR3 loop: CASSLLEGHEQFF. Here the CDR3 DNA reads TGCGCCAGCAGTTTACTAGAAGGGCATGAGCAGTTCTTC.

This clonotype was counted at least ten times. The chain employs TRBV4-1 and TRBJ1-5, with 8 nucleotides matching TRBD1. Germline trimming cut 2 bases from V and 5 bases from J; bases unmatched to any gene: 5. The germline V gene has CDR1 MGHRA and CDR2 YSYEKL. This CDR3 has 15 amino acids. The CDR3 here is CASSQHGQGDQPQHF. The CDR3 coding sequence is TGCGCCAGCAGCCAACACGGACAGGGCGATCAGCCCCAGCATTTT.

This clonotype was seen ten or more times. The chain carries TRBV7-2 and TRBJ1-1, with 8 positions matching TRBD1. Germline CDR1 and CDR2: SGHTA and FQGNSA. Germline trimming cut 5 bases from V and 7 bases from J; bases unmatched to any gene: 6. The CDR3 extends over 13 amino acids. CDR3 bases: TGTGCCAGCAGCCTAGGGACAGGCGTTGAAGCTTTCTTT. Protein product: CASSLGTGVEAFF.

This clonotype was seen repeatedly, ten times or more. V and J are TRBV20-1 and TRBJ1-4, with 7 bases matching TRBD1. Germline V gene sequence: CDR1 DFQATT, CDR2 SNEGSKA (reference sequence). This CDR3 contains 14 residues. The trim removed 3 bases at V and 3 bases at J, leaving 4 bases unmatched. The DNA of the CDR3 is TGCAGTGCTAGCCGGGACAGACCTAATGAAAAACTGTTTTTT. Protein product: CSASRDRPNEKLFF.

This clonotype came up many times. The chain employs TRBV12-3 or TRBV12-4 and TRBJ1-1; no firm D call. With 7 bases removed from V and 1 base from J, the gap between germline ends came to 10 bases. The CDR3 contains 13 residues. CDR3 sequence reads: CASTLQENTEAFF. CDR3 coding DNA: TGTGCCAGCACCTTACAAGAGAACACTGAAGCTTTCTTT.

The chain uses TRBV10-3 and TRBJ2-7; 11 nucleotides align to TRBD2. V trimming: 6 bases; J trimming: 5 bases; junction bases outside the gene matches: 9. The CDR3 runs 15 residues. CDR1 ENHRY and CDR2 SYGVKD come from the germline V gene. The CDR3 loop is CAIRGASGRSDEQYF. The CDR3 DNA reads as TGTGCCATCAGGGGAGCTAGCGGGAGGTCTGACGAGCAGTACTTC.

This clonotype was recorded at least ten times. The rearrangement joins TRBV20-1 to TRBJ2-5, with unresolved D. Trimming removed 2 bases from V and 0 bases from J, with 7 bases in between. CDR1 and CDR2 from the germline V gene are DFQATT and SNEGSKA (reference sequence). The CDR3 sequence is 13 residues long. Here the CDR3 reads CSARLVNQETQYF. CDR3 coding DNA: TGCAGTGCTAGACTTGTTAACCAAGAGACCCAGTACTTC.

The sample holds many counts of this clonotype. The chain uses TRBV19 and TRBJ2-3; D unclear. V lost 10 bases and J lost 5, with 16 bases in between. The CDR3 contains 13 residues. Per the germline V gene, CDR1 is LNHDA and CDR2 is SQIVND (reference sequence). CDR3 coding DNA: TGTGCCACAGGTCCTTCGCTGGAAGATACGCAGTATTTT. It encodes CATGPSLEDTQYF. The variable domain in full, completed from reference TRBV19 and TRBJ2-3, reads DGGITQSPKYLFRKEGQNVTLSCEQNLNHDAMYWYRQDPGQGLRLIYYSQIVNDFQKGDIAEGYSVSREKKESFPLTVTSAQKNPTAFYLCATGPSLEDTQYFGPGTRLTVL.

This clonotype was picked up many times. The CDR3 loop is CSARDLAPTGGNTGELFF. The DNA of the CDR3 is TGCAGTGCTAGAGATCTGGCACCCACGGGGGGAAACACCGGGGAGCTGTTTTTT. The V and J genes are TRBV20-1 and TRBJ2-2; 7 nucleotides match TRBD2. The CDR3 extends over 18 amino acids. Germline CDR1 and CDR2: DFQATT and SNEGSKA (reference sequence). V gave up 0 bases and J gave up 2 bases; unmatched junction bases: 12.

Many counts were recorded for this clonotype. This rearrangement joins TRBV10-2 to TRBJ2-3; 11 bases map to TRBD2. The CDR3 totals 14 residues. Per germline, CDR1 WSHSY and CDR2 SAAADI. The V segment lost 6 bases and the J segment 7 bases; nucleotides outside the gene matches: 6. The CDR3 DNA follows: TGCGCCAGCAGCGGGACTAGCGGATCAAATACGCAGTATTTT. Protein sequence: CASSGTSGSNTQYF.

This clonotype was found a few times. The chain uses TRBV3-1 and TRBJ2-2, with 8 bases that match TRBD1. Germline V gene lookup returns CDR1 LGHDT and CDR2 YNNKEL (reference sequence). The length of the CDR3 is 16 residues. After removal of 0 bases from V and 6 bases from J, the junction contained 6 bases not matched to a gene. This CDR3 reads CASSQEGLTGAGELFF. As DNA, the CDR3 is TGTGCCAGCAGCCAAGAAGGACTGACAGGGGCCGGGGAGCTGTTTTTT. The full variable domain, completed using reference TRBV3-1 and TRBJ2-2, is DTAVSQTPKYLVTQMGNDKSIKCEQNLGHDTMYWYKQDSKKFLKIMFSYNNKELIINETVPNRFSPKSPDKAHLNLHINSLELGDSAVYFCASSQEGLTGAGELFFGEGSRLTVL.

The chain carries TRBV28 and TRBJ1-1; no clear D. The V and J ends lost 6 bases and 4 bases respectively, with 12 bases between them. CDR3 length: 13 amino acids. CDR1 and CDR2 from the germline V gene are MDHEN and SYDVKM. The CDR3, as DNA: TGTGCCAGCAGATGGACCGAAGTCACTGAAGCTTTCTTT. This gives the protein CASRWTEVTEAFF.